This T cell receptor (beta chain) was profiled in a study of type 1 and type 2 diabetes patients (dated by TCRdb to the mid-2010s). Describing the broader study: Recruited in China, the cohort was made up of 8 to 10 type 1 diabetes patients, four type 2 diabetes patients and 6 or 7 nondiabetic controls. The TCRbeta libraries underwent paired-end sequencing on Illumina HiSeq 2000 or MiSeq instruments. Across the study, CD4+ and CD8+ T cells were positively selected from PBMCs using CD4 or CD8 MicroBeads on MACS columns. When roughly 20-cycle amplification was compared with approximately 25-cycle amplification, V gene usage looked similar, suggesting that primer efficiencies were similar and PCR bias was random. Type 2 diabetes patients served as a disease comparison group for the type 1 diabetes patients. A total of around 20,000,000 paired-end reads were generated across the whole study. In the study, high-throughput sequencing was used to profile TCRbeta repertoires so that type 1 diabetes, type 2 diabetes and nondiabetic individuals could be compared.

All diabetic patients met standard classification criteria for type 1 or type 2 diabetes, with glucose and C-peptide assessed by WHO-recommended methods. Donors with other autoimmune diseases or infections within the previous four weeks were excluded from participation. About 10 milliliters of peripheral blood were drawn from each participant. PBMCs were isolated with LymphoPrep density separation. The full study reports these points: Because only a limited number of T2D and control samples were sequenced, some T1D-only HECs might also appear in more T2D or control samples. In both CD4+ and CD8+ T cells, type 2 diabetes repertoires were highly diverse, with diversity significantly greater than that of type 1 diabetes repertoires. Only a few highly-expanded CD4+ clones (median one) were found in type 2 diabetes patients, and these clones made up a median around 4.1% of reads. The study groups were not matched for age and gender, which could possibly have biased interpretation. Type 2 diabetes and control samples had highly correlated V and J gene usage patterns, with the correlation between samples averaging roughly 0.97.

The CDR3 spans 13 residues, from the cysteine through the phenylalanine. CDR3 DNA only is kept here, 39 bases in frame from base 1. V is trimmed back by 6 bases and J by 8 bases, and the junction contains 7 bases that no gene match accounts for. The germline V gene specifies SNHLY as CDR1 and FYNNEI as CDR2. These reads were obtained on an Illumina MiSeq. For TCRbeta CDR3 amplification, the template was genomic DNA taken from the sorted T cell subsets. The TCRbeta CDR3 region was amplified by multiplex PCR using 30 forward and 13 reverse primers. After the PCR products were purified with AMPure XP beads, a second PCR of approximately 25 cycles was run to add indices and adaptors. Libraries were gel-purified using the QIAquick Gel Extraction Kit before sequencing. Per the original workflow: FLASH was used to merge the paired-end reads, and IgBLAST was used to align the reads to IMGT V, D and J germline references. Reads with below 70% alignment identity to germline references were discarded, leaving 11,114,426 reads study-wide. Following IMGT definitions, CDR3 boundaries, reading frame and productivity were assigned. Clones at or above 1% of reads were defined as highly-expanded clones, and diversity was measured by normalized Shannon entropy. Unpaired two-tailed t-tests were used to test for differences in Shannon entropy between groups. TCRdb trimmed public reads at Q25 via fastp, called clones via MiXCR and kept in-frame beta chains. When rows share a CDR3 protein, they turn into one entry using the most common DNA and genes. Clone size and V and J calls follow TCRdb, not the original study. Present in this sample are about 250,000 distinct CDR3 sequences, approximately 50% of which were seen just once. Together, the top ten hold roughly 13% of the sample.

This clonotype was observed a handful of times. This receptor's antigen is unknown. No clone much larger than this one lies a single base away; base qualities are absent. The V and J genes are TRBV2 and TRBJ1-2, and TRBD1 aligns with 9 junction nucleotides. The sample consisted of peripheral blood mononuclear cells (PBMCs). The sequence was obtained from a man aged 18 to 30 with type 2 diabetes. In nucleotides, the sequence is TGTGCCAGCAGGGCCGGGACAGGGCTAGGCTACACCTTC. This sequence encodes CASRAGTGLGYTF. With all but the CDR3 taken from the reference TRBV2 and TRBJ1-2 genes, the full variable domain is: EPEVTQTPSHQVTQMGQEVILRCVPISNHLYFYWYRQILGQKVEFLVSFYNNEISEKSEIFDDQFSVERPDGSNFTLKIRSTKLEDSAMYFCASRAGTGLGYTFGSGTRLTVV.